The 31 T cell receptor beta chains given below trace back to one sample, sequenced in a study of cytomegalovirus exposure and HLA in healthy donors. Method: immunoSEQ multiplex PCR; TCRdb's copy keeps in-frame clones and lacks some. The table lists around 200,000 clones, 65% to 85% of them singletons, with under 3.5% in the top ten. The sequenced material came from PBMCs. These receptors were obtained from a woman younger than 30 in good health and CMV-seropositive.

This clone was counted only a few times. The genes are TRBV7-2 and TRBJ1-4, with D unclear. The CDR3 is 12 residues long. Trimming took off 5 bases at V and 1 base at J, with 2 bases between the two ends. Germline CDR1 SGHTA, CDR2 FQGNSA. CDR3 sequence: CASSQTNEKLFF. The CDR3 coding sequence is TGTGCCAGCAGCCAAACTAATGAAAAACTGTTTTTT.

V is TRBV7-9 and J is TRBJ1-6, with D perhaps TRBD1 (5 bases). This CDR3 is 15 amino acids long. The V gene's germline CDR1 is SEHNR and CDR2 FQNEAQ (reference sequence). Trimming removed 4 bases at V and 9 bases at J, with 16 bases between. The CDR3 DNA follows: TGTGCCAGCAGCTCGGCGGGGGAATATGGTTCACCCCTCCACTTT. It encodes CASSSAGEYGSPLHF.

The J gene is TRBJ1-3, the V gene TRBV4-3, with 7 bases lining up with TRBD1. This CDR3 comprises 16 residues. V was clipped by 1 base and J by 4 bases; unmatched bases: 7. CDR1 is LGHNA, CDR2 YSLEER, per germline. The CDR3 nucleotides read TGCGCCAGCAGCCAAGCCTCACAGGGGTTCGGAAACACCATATATTTT. This translates into CASSQASQGFGNTIYF.

The rearrangement links TRBV7-2 to TRBJ1-2; D is uncertain. V was clipped by 1 base and J by 5 bases, with 8 bases between them. The germline CDR1 and CDR2 sequences are SGHTA and FQGNSA. This CDR3 has 13 residues. This CDR3 is CASSLGSGYGYTF. Here the CDR3 DNA reads TGTGCCAGCAGCTTAGGTTCGGGGTATGGCTACACCTTC.

This sequence joins TRBV10-3 and TRBJ2-2; 10 bases line up with TRBD2. The CDR3 is 15 residues long. Germline CDR1 ENHRY, CDR2 SYGVKD. J gave up 7 bases and V 4 bases, and 6 bases lay outside the gene matches. This CDR3 is CAISGSGGAVGELFF. The CDR3 DNA follows: TGTGCCATCAGTGGCAGCGGGGGGGCCGTCGGGGAGCTGTTTTTT.

DNA for the CDR3: TGTGCCAGCAGTTACACGGGGGGTTTGAATGAAAAACTGTTTTTT. Translated: CASSYTGGLNEKLFF. The rearrangement uses TRBV6-5 and TRBJ1-4; perhaps TRBD1 as D (5 bases). V lost 2 bases to trimming and J lost 5 bases, with 12 bases between them. This CDR3 is 15 amino acids long. Germline loops: CDR1 MNHEY, CDR2 SVGAGI.

This clone appeared a few times. The junction and the germline gene differ at one end; a read error may be behind it. The chain couples TRBV6-6 to TRBJ1-3; TRBD1 is a possible D gene (5 bases). CDR1 MNHNY and CDR2 SVGAGI come from the germline V gene (reference sequence). The CDR3 length is 11 residues. Here the CDR3 DNA reads TGTGCCAGCAGTGGCCCCAGGGACTCTCAATTT. Translating gives CASSGPRDSQF.

V gene TRBV9 combines with J gene TRBJ1-2; tentative D call: TRBD1 (5 bases). Trimming took 4 bases from V and 8 from J, leaving 21 bases between them. CDR1 and CDR2 (germline): SGDLS, YYNGEE. CDR3 length equals 15 residues. The CDR3 sequence is CASSTKARDFSGYTF. CDR3 in DNA: TGTGCCAGCAGCACAAAAGCCCGGGACTTTAGCGGCTACACCTTC.

This clone has a single count. Relative to the germline gene, one junction end is altered; a read error may explain this. V usage is TRBV5-1 and J usage is TRBJ1-3, with D perhaps TRBD1 (5 bases). CDR3 length: 13 amino acids. CDR1 SGHRS and CDR2 YFSETQ come from the germline V gene. The CDR3 spells CASSLAGVGPLGF. The CDR3 DNA reads TGCGCCAGCAGCTTGGCGGGAGTGGGACCCCTCGGTTTT.

In DNA form, the CDR3 reads TGTGCCAGCAGCCCCCAGGGTTCTAATCAGCCCCAGCATTTT. Translation: CASSPQGSNQPQHF. The chain employs TRBV7-9 and TRBJ1-5; TRBD1 might be the D (5 bases). The germline V gene encodes CDR1 SEHNR and CDR2 FQNEAQ (reference sequence). Trimming cost V 5 bases and J 4 bases, with 12 bases left between them. This CDR3 region has 14 residues.

V and J are TRBV5-5 and TRBJ1-2; 9 nucleotides line up with TRBD1. Germline CDR1 is SGHKS and CDR2 is YYEKEE (reference sequence). The junction had 13 bases not matched to a gene; V was cut back by 7 bases and J by 3 bases. CDR3 length equals 16 residues. The CDR3 DNA reads TGTGCCAGCCGCCCCGAGGGGACAGGGAGGGACTATGGCTACACCTTC. Amino acids: CASRPEGTGRDYGYTF.

The chain employs TRBV5-4 and TRBJ1-2, with D possibly matching TRBD1 (6 bases). The CDR3 runs 13 residues. CDR1 and CDR2 from the germline V gene are SGHNT and YYREEE (reference sequence). V was pared by 6 bases and J by 4 bases, with 13 bases between. CDR3 nucleotide sequence: TGTGCCAGCAACCCCCCAGGGGCCTATGGCTACACCTTC. This gives the protein CASNPPGAYGYTF.

This chain joins TRBV7-3 and TRBJ2-3, with TRBD1 as a possible D gene (5 bases). Trimming left V 1 base short and J 4 bases short, with 9 bases between. Per the germline V gene, CDR1 is SGHTA and CDR2 is FQGTGA. The CDR3 is 14 residues long. DNA for the CDR3: TGTGCCAGCAGCTTAATGTCAGGGCCAGATACGCAGTATTTT. This sequence encodes CASSLMSGPDTQYF.

The V gene is TRBV4-2, the J gene TRBJ1-4, with unresolved D. V was shortened by 1 base and J by 2 bases, with 8 bases between the two germline ends. CDR1 is LGHNA, CDR2 YNFKEQ, per germline. This CDR3 is 15 amino acids long. The CDR3 bases are TGTGCCAGCAGCCAAGTTGCGGAGACTAATGAAAAACTGTTTTTT. Translation gives CASSQVAETNEKLFF.

J is TRBJ1-3 and V is TRBV7-6, with D maybe TRBD1 (5 bases). The V gene's germline CDR1 is SGHVS and CDR2 FNYEAQ. The CDR3 runs 15 residues. Trimming cost V 0 bases and J 2 bases, with 8 bases left between them. CDR3 DNA sequence: TGTGCCAGCAGCTTAGCGGGGGGTACTGGAAACACCATATATTTT. It specifies CASSLAGGTGNTIYF.

V is TRBV11-3 and J is TRBJ2-1; D possibly corresponds to TRBD1 (6 bases). CDR1 and CDR2 (germline): SGHNT, YENEEA. The CDR3 extends over 16 amino acids. V was pared by 3 bases and J by 0 bases, with 12 bases between. This chain's CDR3 is CASSFSRGSSYNEQFF. The CDR3 DNA reads as TGTGCCAGCAGCTTCAGCAGGGGAAGCTCCTACAATGAGCAGTTCTTC.

The chain joins TRBV29-1 to TRBJ1-2; 9 bases align to TRBD1. CDR1 is SQVTM, CDR2 ANQGSEA, per germline. V shed 3 bases and J 6 bases; nucleotides not matched to a gene: 2. CDR3 length: 12 amino acids. The CDR3 coding sequence is TGCAGCGTTGAGGACAGGGGACATGGCTACACCTTC. The encoded protein is CSVEDRGHGYTF.

V is TRBV14 and J is TRBJ2-1; 10 bases agree with TRBD2. Unmatched junction bases numbered 7, after V lost 4 bases and J lost 7 bases. CDR1 is SGHDN, CDR2 FVKESK, per germline. The CDR3 contains 15 residues. The CDR3 spells CASSLLAGGVNEQFF. In DNA, the CDR3 is TGTGCCAGCAGCCTTTTAGCGGGGGGAGTAAATGAGCAGTTCTTC.

The chain employs TRBV6-6 and TRBJ2-3; TRBD1 might be the D (7 bases). The germline V gene encodes CDR1 MNHNY and CDR2 SVGAGI (reference sequence). The CDR3 has 15 residues. V lost 6 bases to trimming and J lost 2 bases, with 15 bases between them. The CDR3 spells CASRGGQTNTDTQYF. CDR3 coding DNA: TGTGCCAGCAGGGGGGGACAGACTAACACAGATACGCAGTATTTT.

The V and J genes are TRBV5-1 and TRBJ2-1, with a weak D call TRBD2 (5 bases). In germline, CDR1 is SGHRS, CDR2 YFSETQ. CDR3 length: 16 amino acids. V lost 3 bases, J lost 8 bases, and 21 bases lay in between. The CDR3 DNA follows: TGCGCCAGCAGCTGGAATGGTCGGGATGGGTCGTATGAGCAGTTCTTC. Translated, it gives CASSWNGRDGSYEQFF.

This chain joins TRBV11-2 and TRBJ2-3; 8 bases line up with TRBD2. The CDR3 sequence is 17 residues long. Germline values: CDR1 SGHAT, CDR2 FQNNGV. The junction had 12 bases not matched to a gene; V was cut back by 1 base and J by 6 bases. The CDR3 region has the DNA TGTGCCAGCAGCTTAGCCCTACGGGGGGGCCACGCCGATACGCAGTATTTT. Translation gives CASSLALRGGHADTQYF.

The chain couples TRBV7-9 to TRBJ2-2, with D unclear. This CDR3 is 15 amino acids long. V lost 1 base, J lost 3 bases, and 9 bases lay in between. Germline lookup yields CDR1 SEHNR and CDR2 FQNEAQ (reference sequence). The DNA for the CDR3 is TGTGCCAGCAGCTTAGGCGGAGTCTACACCGGGGAGCTGTTTTTT. It codes for CASSLGGVYTGELFF.

This sequence joins TRBV25-1 and TRBJ2-3, with TRBD2 matching over 9 bases. J gave up 2 bases and V 5 bases, and 14 bases lay outside the gene matches. This CDR3 contains 18 residues. Germline V CDR1 and CDR2: MGHDK, SYGVNS. The CDR3 sequence: CASSRPYLASGDTDTQYF. Here the CDR3 DNA reads TGTGCCAGCAGTCGACCGTATTTGGCTAGCGGGGACACAGATACGCAGTATTTT.

The rearrangement links TRBV7-8 to TRBJ2-2; maybe TRBD2 (6 bases). CDR1 and CDR2 from the germline V gene are SGHVS and FQNEAQ. The length of the CDR3 is 16 residues. V lost 5 bases to trimming and J lost 1 base, with 14 bases between them. The CDR3 region is CASSRLPGGNTGELFF. The CDR3 DNA reads TGTGCCAGCAGCAGATTACCCGGGGGGAACACCGGGGAGCTGTTTTTT.

This chain uses TRBV6-1 with TRBJ1-2; TRBD1 is a possible D gene (5 bases). V was cut by 0 bases and J by 4 bases, with 18 bases left in between. Germline V gene sequence: CDR1 MNHNS, CDR2 SASEGT. This CDR3 spans 17 amino acids. CDR3 amino acids: CASSEALLGGELYGYTF. DNA of the CDR3: TGTGCCAGCAGTGAAGCGCTTCTTGGAGGGGAGCTCTATGGCTACACCTTC.

The chain employs TRBV5-6 and TRBJ1-1; D unclear. Germline loops: CDR1 SGHDT, CDR2 YYEEEE. The germline V and J ends were trimmed by 6 bases and 4 bases, with 16 bases remaining between them. CDR3 size: 14 residues. The chain's CDR3 is CASNRLGFVTEAFF. CDR3 in DNA: TGTGCCAGCAATCGCCTCGGGTTTGTCACTGAAGCTTTCTTT.

The genes are TRBV5-1 and TRBJ2-7, with D hard to call. CDR1 is SGHRS and CDR2 is YFSETQ in the germline V gene. The V end lost 5 bases, the J end lost 1 base, and 13 bases lay between the germline ends. CDR3 size: 14 residues. The CDR3 loop is CASRMSSVSYEQYF. The CDR3 nucleotides read TGCGCCAGCAGGATGTCCAGCGTATCCTACGAGCAGTACTTC.

The chain links TRBV5-4 to TRBJ2-5; the match to TRBD1 covers 7 bases. With V trimmed by 5 bases and J by 5 bases, 9 bases remained unmatched. Germline lookup yields CDR1 SGHNT and CDR2 YYREEE (reference sequence). The CDR3 is 14 residues long. The CDR3 DNA follows: TGTGCCAGCAGGATTACAGGGGATTGGGAGACCCAGTACTTC. It encodes CASRITGDWETQYF.

V and J are TRBV6-1 and TRBJ2-2; TRBD2 matches 12 bases. This CDR3 contains 16 residues. Germline CDR1 and CDR2: MNHNS and SASEGT. Losses at the gene ends were 4 bases for V and 6 bases for J; bases not matched to a gene: 6. The CDR3 region is CASSASSGGAPGELFF. DNA of the CDR3: TGTGCCAGCAGTGCGTCTAGCGGGGGGGCCCCCGGGGAGCTGTTTTTT.

The genes are TRBV2 and TRBJ2-2; maybe TRBD1 (6 bases). The CDR3 extends over 14 amino acids. V was clipped by 11 bases and J by 0 bases, with 13 bases between them. Germline V gene data show CDR1 as SNHLY and CDR2 as FYNNEI. Here the CDR3 reads CAGKQGTNTGELFF. The CDR3 DNA reads TGTGCCGGGAAACAGGGAACGAACACCGGGGAGCTGTTTTTT.

V usage is TRBV7-9 and J usage is TRBJ1-5; tentative D call: TRBD1 (6 bases). Germline V gene data show CDR1 as SEHNR and CDR2 as FQNEAQ (reference sequence). There are 15 residues in the CDR3. Trimming took off 3 bases at V and 1 base at J, with 10 bases between the two ends. CDR3 in amino acids: CASSFGTGSNQPQHF. The CDR3, as DNA: TGTGCCAGCAGCTTTGGTACAGGGAGCAATCAGCCCCAGCATTTT.